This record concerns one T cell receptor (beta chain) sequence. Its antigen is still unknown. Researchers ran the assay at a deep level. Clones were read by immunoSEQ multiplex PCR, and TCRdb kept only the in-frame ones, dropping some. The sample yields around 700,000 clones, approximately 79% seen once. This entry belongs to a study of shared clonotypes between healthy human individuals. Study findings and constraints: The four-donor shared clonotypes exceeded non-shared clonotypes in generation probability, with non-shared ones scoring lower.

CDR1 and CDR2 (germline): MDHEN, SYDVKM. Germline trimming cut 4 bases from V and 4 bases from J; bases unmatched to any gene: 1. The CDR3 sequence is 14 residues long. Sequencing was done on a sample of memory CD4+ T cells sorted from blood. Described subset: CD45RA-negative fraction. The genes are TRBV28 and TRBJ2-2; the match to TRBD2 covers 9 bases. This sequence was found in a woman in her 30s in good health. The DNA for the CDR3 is TGTGCCAGCAGTTCTAGCGGGACCACCGGGGAGCTGTTTTTT. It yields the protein CASSSSGTTGELFF.